This TCR beta chain was retrieved from a study of shared clonotypes between healthy human individuals. Study outcomes and limitations: Non-shared clonotypes were found to have lower generation probabilities than the clonotypes that were shared by all four of the sorted-subset donors.

Remarks on this clone: What it recognizes is unknown. One end of the junction is discordant with germline, which a read error may explain. The sample holds other DNA sequences that translate to the same CDR3.

The protocol was immunoSEQ multiplex PCR, while the TCRdb copy is restricted to in-frame clones and leaves out a portion. Altogether about 2.4 million clones are present, around 90% being singletons, with the ten largest covering around 0.14%. Sequences were obtained from naive CD4+ T cells sorted from blood. As to subset: CD45RA+ positively selected. The origin of this receptor is a man aged 18 to 35 in good health.

The CDR3 reads CASSEYSYGYTF. The CDR3 DNA sequence: TGTGCCAGCAGTGAGTACAGCTATGGCTACACTTTC. The V and J genes are TRBV2 and TRBJ1-2; D is uncertain. Germline CDR1 and CDR2: SNHLY and FYNNEI. This CDR3 region has 12 residues.